This T cell receptor (beta chain) comes out of a study of blood T cells in healthy people across ages. Sample-barcoded 5' priming and a J-beta primer mix drove a second PCR of roughly 6 to 12 cycles. TCRdb itself ran the 5' RACE reads through MiXCR, one entry per CDR3 protein. The sample lists around 620,000 distinct CDR3 sequences; 27% were seen once. Worth noting for this clonotype: No antigen is known for it.

Findings and limits, study-wide: Without sorted subsets, naive and antigen-experienced compartments could not be conclusively compared. It was not known whether donors were CMV positive (a possible confounder of expanded clonotype changes).

Isolated per sample were at least 6.5 million PBMCs. The extraction recovered at least 5.5 micrograms of total RNA per sample. Sample: blood. The TCR originated in a woman between 65 and 79 years old in good health.

The CDR3 DNA reads as TGCAGTGCTAGAGATGTGCCAGGGAACATTCAGTACTTC. Its translation is CSARDVPGNIQYF. The chain recombines TRBV20-1 with TRBJ2-4; D is perhaps TRBD1 (5 bases). Trimming took 0 bases from V and 7 from J, leaving 10 bases between them. Germline CDR1 DFQATT, CDR2 SNEGSKA (reference sequence). This CDR3 region has 13 residues.